These 29 T cell receptor beta chains originate from one sample sequenced in a study of CD8 T cells in ankylosing spondylitis. TCRdb independently ran MiXCR on the 5' RACE reads; one entry per CDR3 protein. The data contain 200,000 to 250,000 distinct CDR3 sequences, 8% to 11% of them singletons. Specimen: blood, either unsorted or a sorted T cell fraction (not recorded which). The receptors originated from a male donor with ankylosing spondylitis or in good health (not recorded which).

V is TRBV7-9 and J is TRBJ1-4; D ambiguous. V was clipped by 4 bases and J by 8 bases, with 11 bases between them. The CDR3 length is 13 residues. Per germline, CDR1 SEHNR and CDR2 FQNEAQ (reference sequence). The CDR3 coding sequence is TGTGCCAGCAGCTCCCGGGCTGGAGAAAAACTGTTTTTT. Protein: CASSSRAGEKLFF.

The chain links TRBV2 to TRBJ1-6; D uncertain. Germline lookup yields CDR1 SNHLY and CDR2 FYNNEI. Trimming pared 8 bases from V and 9 bases from J, leaving 14 bases between. CDR3 length: 13 amino acids. The CDR3 sequence is CASWSPRTSPLHF. The CDR3 bases are TGTGCCAGCTGGTCCCCAAGGACTTCACCCCTCCACTTT. The full variable domain, rest sourced from reference TRBV2 and TRBJ1-6, is EPEVTQTPSHQVTQMGQEVILRCVPISNHLYFYWYRQILGQKVEFLVSFYNNEISEKSEIFDDQFSVERPDGSNFTLKIRSTKLEDSAMYFCASWSPRTSPLHFGNGTRLTVT.

To note about this clonotype: This may be a read error, as it is one base from a much larger clone. The chain employs TRBV7-2 and TRBJ1-1; D gene unclear. CDR1 is SGHTA, CDR2 FQGNSA, per germline. Trimming pared 5 bases from V and 1 base from J, leaving 14 bases between. This CDR3 is built from 15 residues. The CDR3 DNA reads TGTGCCAGCAGCCCTCCCCCTCGACGGAACACTGAAGCTTTCTTT. Its translation: CASSPPPRRNTEAFF.

This clonotype was counted ten times or more. J is TRBJ2-2 and V is TRBV20-1, with 10 bases lining up with TRBD2. The V gene's germline CDR1 is DFQATT and CDR2 SNEGSKA (reference sequence). Trimming took 8 bases from V and 5 from J; bases not matched to a gene: 5. CDR3 length: 13 amino acids. The DNA of the CDR3 is TGCAGTACTCTTAGCGGGGGGACCGGGGAGCTGTTTTTT. Protein sequence: CSTLSGGTGELFF.

This clonotype was found a few times. V gene TRBV7-7 combines with J gene TRBJ1-5, with TRBD1 identical over 7 bases. Looked up from germline, CDR1 is SSHAT and CDR2 is FNYEAQ (reference sequence). The CDR3 spans 17 residues. V lost 4 bases to trimming and J lost 0 bases; unmatched junction nucleotides: 9. The CDR3 here is CASSSYETGNSNQPQHF. DNA for the CDR3: TGTGCCAGCAGCTCGTATGAGACAGGGAATAGCAATCAGCCCCAGCATTTT. The full variable domain, in which reference TRBV7-7 and TRBJ1-5 provide the parts outside the CDR3, is GAGVSQSPRYKVTKRGQDVTLRCDPISSHATLYWYQQALGQGPEFLTYFNYEAQPDKSGLPSDRFSAERPEGSISTLTIQRTEQRDSAMYRCASSSYETGNSNQPQHFGDGTRLSIL.

This clonotype was detected ten times or more. V gene TRBV7-8 combines with J gene TRBJ2-7; D may be TRBD1 or TRBD2 (5 bases each). Trimming took off 5 bases at V and 5 bases at J, with 16 bases between the two ends. The CDR3 covers 14 residues. Germline V gene sequence: CDR1 SGHVS, CDR2 FQNEAQ. This CDR3 reads CASSPLVWGNEQYF. CDR3 DNA sequence: TGTGCCAGCAGCCCCCTCGTGTGGGGGAACGAGCAGTACTTC.

There are a few counts of this clonotype. The chain joins TRBV5-1 to TRBJ2-4, with D perhaps assigned TRBD1 or TRBD2 (6 bases each). The ends were cut back, 0 bases at V and 2 bases at J, with 15 bases in the middle. CDR3 size: 17 residues. The germline gives CDR1 SGHRS, CDR2 YFSETQ. For the CDR3, the DNA is TGCGCCAGCAGCTTGGAGGGGGGCGCCCCGTCCAAAAACATTCAGTACTTC. Translating it yields CASSLEGGAPSKNIQYF.

As to this clonotype: Since a much larger clone is just one base distant, this may be a read error. Here the CDR3 DNA reads TGTGCCAGCAGCTGGGGACTAGTCCCCGACACCGGGGAGCTGTTTTTT. It encodes CASSWGLVPDTGELFF. The chain couples TRBV7-6 to TRBJ2-2; 8 nucleotides line up with TRBD2. The V gene end was trimmed by 4 bases and the J gene end by 3 bases; junction bases not matched to a gene: 7. The CDR3 loop spans 16 amino acids. Germline V gene lookup returns CDR1 SGHVS and CDR2 FNYEAQ. The variable domain in full, completed from reference TRBV7-6 and TRBJ2-2, reads GAGVSQSPRYKVTKRGQDVALRCDPISGHVSLYWYRQALGQGPEFLTYFNYEAQQDKSGLPNDRFSAERPEGSISTLTIQRTEQRDSAMYRCASSWGLVPDTGELFFGEGSRLTVL.

This clonotype was seen at least ten times. V gene TRBV20-1 combines with J gene TRBJ2-3, with 9 bases matching TRBD1. This CDR3 is 14 amino acids long. The trim removed 5 bases at V and 1 base at J, leaving 4 bases unmatched. The V gene's germline CDR1 is DFQATT and CDR2 SNEGSKA (reference sequence). CDR3 coding DNA: TGCAGTGCTGCTAGGGACAGGGGCACAGATACGCAGTATTTT. Translated, it gives CSAARDRGTDTQYF.

This clonotype was observed many times. The chain combines TRBV27 with TRBJ1-3, with TRBD1 as a possible D gene (5 bases). CDR1 is MNHEY, CDR2 SMNVEV, per germline (reference sequence). With 0 bases removed from V and 2 bases from J, the gap between germline ends came to 11 bases. The CDR3 is made up of 16 amino acids. CDR3 coding DNA: TGTGCCAGCAGTTTATCTGGGGGAAGGGCTGGAAACACCATATATTTT. Residues: CASSLSGGRAGNTIYF.

The genes are TRBV12-5 and TRBJ2-1; 9 bases map to TRBD2. The CDR3 contains 17 residues. From germline, CDR1 is LGHNT and CDR2 FRNRAP. In nucleotides, the CDR3 is TGTGCCTCCTGCCAAGATTCTAGCGGGGACTCCTACAATGAGCAGTTCTTC. As protein: CASCQDSSGDSYNEQFF.

Comments on this clonotype: Given the absence of the conserved phenylalanine or tryptophan at the CDR3 end, a read error is likely. The rearrangement joins TRBV10-3 to TRBJ2-7; D may be TRBD1 or TRBD2 (5 bases each). Germline V gene sequence: CDR1 ENHRY, CDR2 SYGVKD. Trimming left V 4 bases short and J 7 bases short, with 17 bases between. CDR3 size: 14 residues. CDR3 in amino acids: CAISGGRDGGEQYL. The CDR3 DNA reads TGTGCCATCAGTGGAGGTCGGGACGGCGGTGAGCAGTACTTG.

This clonotype was counted ten times or more. The V and J genes are TRBV29-1 and TRBJ1-1, with D unclear. With 5 bases removed from V and 0 bases from J, the gap between germline ends came to 10 bases. Germline V gene data show CDR1 as SQVTM and CDR2 as ANQGSEA. The CDR3 spans 13 residues. In DNA, the CDR3 is TGCAGCGTTCGCGGAGGGATGAACACTGAAGCTTTCTTT. It translates to CSVRGGMNTEAFF.

This rearrangement joins TRBV4-2 to TRBJ2-3; 11 bases are shared with TRBD1. Per the germline V gene, CDR1 is LGHNA and CDR2 is YNFKEQ. The ends lost 1 base at V and 4 bases at J; junction bases unmatched: 1. This CDR3 has 15 amino acids. The CDR3 spells CASSQGTGGADTQYF. In DNA form, the CDR3 reads TGTGCCAGCAGCCAAGGGACAGGGGGCGCAGATACGCAGTATTTT.

The gene calls are TRBV4-2 and TRBJ2-5; D tentatively reads TRBD1 or TRBD2 (6 bases each). This CDR3 region has 16 residues. CDR1 and CDR2 (germline): LGHNA, YNFKEQ. V lost 1 base and J 2 bases, leaving 14 bases between the germline ends. The CDR3 loop is CASSQGPEGGQETQYF. The CDR3 DNA is TGTGCCAGCAGCCAAGGACCGGAGGGGGGACAAGAGACCCAGTACTTC.

A note on this clonotype: With a much larger clone just one base away, this may be a read error. The chain is built from TRBV25-1 and TRBJ2-7; D uncertain. The CDR3 extends over 11 amino acids. The germline V gene encodes CDR1 MGHDK and CDR2 SYGVNS. Here the CDR3 DNA reads TGTGCCAGCGGTGACGGCCCCGAGCAGTACTTC. Protein: CASGDGPEQYF.

About this clonotype itself: This clone may be a read error of a much larger clone one base away. The chain has TRBV20-1 and TRBJ2-7; weak D call: TRBD1 (6 bases). V was trimmed by 7 bases and J by 3 bases, leaving 13 bases between them. Germline assignment: CDR1 DFQATT and CDR2 SNEGSKA (reference sequence). The CDR3 contains 12 residues. The CDR3: CSGNREVYEQYF. The CDR3 bases are TGCAGTGGGAACAGGGAAGTCTACGAGCAGTACTTC.

This clonotype was observed at least ten times. The rearrangement uses TRBV28 and TRBJ2-1; 7 bases match TRBD1. Unmatched junction bases numbered 10, after V lost 6 bases and J lost 2 bases. There are 16 residues in the CDR3. Germline CDR1 and CDR2: MDHEN and SYDVKM. This CDR3 reads CASSIGTARAYNEQFF. CDR3 bases: TGTGCCAGCAGCATCGGGACAGCTAGGGCCTACAATGAGCAGTTCTTC.

This clonotype was recorded at least ten times. The chain combines TRBV15 with TRBJ1-1; D gene ambiguous. Germline CDR1 is LNHNV and CDR2 is YYDKDF (reference sequence). Trimming cost V 0 bases and J 1 base, with 9 bases left between them. This CDR3 has 15 residues. The CDR3 sequence is CATSRDRRPNTEAFF. As DNA, the CDR3 is TGTGCCACCAGCAGAGATCGTCGACCGAACACTGAAGCTTTCTTT.

In this sample, this clonotype turned up a few times. The rearrangement joins TRBV7-2 to TRBJ1-2, with D perhaps TRBD1 (5 bases). Per the germline V gene, CDR1 is SGHTA and CDR2 is FQGNSA. V lost 3 bases, J lost 8 bases, and 10 bases lay in between. The CDR3 runs to 12 residues. The CDR3 loop reads CASSFRRDGYTF. The CDR3 coding sequence is TGTGCCAGCAGCTTTCGCAGGGACGGCTACACCTTC.

Details on this clonotype: A much larger clone lies one base from this, so it may be a read error. The CDR3 reads CASSQDQGVRPQHF. Here the CDR3 DNA reads TGCGCCAGCAGCCAAGACCAGGGAGTCAGGCCCCAGCATTTT. This chain connects TRBV4-1 to TRBJ1-5, with a tentative D call TRBD1 (5 bases). The CDR3 covers 14 residues. CDR1 MGHRA and CDR2 YSYEKL come from the germline V gene. V was trimmed by 0 bases and J by 9 bases, leaving 12 bases between them.

This clonotype was observed many times. The chain carries TRBV6-5 and TRBJ2-1; D tentatively fits TRBD1 or TRBD2 (5 bases each). The V and J ends lost 6 bases and 9 bases respectively, with 9 bases between them. In germline, CDR1 is MNHEY, CDR2 SVGAGI. The CDR3 length is 11 residues. CDR3 nucleotide sequence: TGTGCCAGCAGGGCCGGGACTGAGCAGTTCTTC. Its protein product is CASRAGTEQFF.

The gene calls are TRBV15 and TRBJ2-2, with a tentative D call TRBD2 (6 bases). Germline CDR1 LNHNV, CDR2 YYDKDF (reference sequence). This CDR3 spans 15 amino acids. Trimming left V 1 base short and J 6 bases short, with 12 bases between. The CDR3 DNA reads as TGTGCCACCAGCAGAGGTACAGGAGGGCCCGGGGAGCTGTTTTTT. Translated: CATSRGTGGPGELFF. The full variable domain, in which reference TRBV15 and TRBJ2-2 provide the parts outside the CDR3, is DAMVIQNPRYQVTQFGKPVTLSCSQTLNHNVMYWYQQKSSQAPKLLFHYYDKDFNNEADTPDNFQSRRPNTSFCFLDIRSPGLGDTAMYLCATSRGTGGPGELFFGEGSRLTVL.

This clonotype occurred many times. The chain links TRBV24-1 to TRBJ2-1; D unresolved. V was pared by 4 bases and J by 4 bases, with 7 bases between. This CDR3 is built from 13 residues. Germline assignment: CDR1 KGHDR and CDR2 SFDVKD. CDR3 nucleotide sequence: TGTGCCACCAGTGAAGGACCGTACAATGAGCAGTTCTTC. It yields the protein CATSEGPYNEQFF.

In nucleotides, the CDR3 is TGCGCCAGCAGCCAAGTCCCTGGGGGCGGGACAGATACGCAGTATTTT. It codes for CASSQVPGGGTDTQYF. The genes are TRBV4-1 and TRBJ2-3; perhaps TRBD1 as D (6 bases). Per the germline V gene, CDR1 is MGHRA and CDR2 is YSYEKL. Trimming took off 1 base at V and 3 bases at J, with 14 bases between the two ends. CDR3 length: 16 amino acids.

In this sample, this clonotype turned up many times. The chain combines TRBV4-1 with TRBJ1-1; TRBD1 might be the D (6 bases). V lost 2 bases to trimming and J lost 4 bases, with 11 bases between them. CDR3 length equals 14 residues. Germline V gene data show CDR1 as MGHRA and CDR2 as YSYEKL. CDR3 coding DNA: TGCGCCAGCAGCCAACCACAGGGTATCACTGAAGCTTTCTTT. Its protein is CASSQPQGITEAFF.

Ten or more counts support this clonotype. The genes are TRBV5-1 and TRBJ2-1; possible D gene TRBD1, 5 bases. The V and J ends lost 0 bases and 7 bases respectively, with 14 bases between them. This CDR3 comprises 15 residues. Germline loops: CDR1 SGHRS, CDR2 YFSETQ. In nucleotides, the CDR3 is TGCGCCAGCAGCTTGGTGGCAGGGCAAAGGAATGAGCAGTTCTTC. This gives the protein CASSLVAGQRNEQFF.

This clonotype appeared a few times. This may be a read error: a much more frequent sequence differs by one nucleotide. The V gene is TRBV9, the J gene TRBJ2-1; 9 bases agree with TRBD1. Germline V lookup: CDR1 SGDLS, CDR2 YYNGEE. The CDR3 is 15 residues long. CDR3 sequence reads: CVSSAGTGNYNEQFF. The CDR3 bases are TGTGTCAGCAGCGCGGGGACAGGGAATTACAATGAGCAGTTCTTC.

This clonotype was found many times. J is TRBJ2-1 and V is TRBV5-1, with 8 bases identical to TRBD2. Trimming removed 2 bases from V and 5 bases from J; junction bases left unmatched: 3. The CDR3 has 14 amino acids. Germline CDR1 reads SGHRS; CDR2 reads YFSETQ. CDR3 sequence: CASSLTSGHNEQFF. CDR3 nucleotides: TGCGCCAGCAGCTTAACTAGCGGCCACAATGAGCAGTTCTTC.